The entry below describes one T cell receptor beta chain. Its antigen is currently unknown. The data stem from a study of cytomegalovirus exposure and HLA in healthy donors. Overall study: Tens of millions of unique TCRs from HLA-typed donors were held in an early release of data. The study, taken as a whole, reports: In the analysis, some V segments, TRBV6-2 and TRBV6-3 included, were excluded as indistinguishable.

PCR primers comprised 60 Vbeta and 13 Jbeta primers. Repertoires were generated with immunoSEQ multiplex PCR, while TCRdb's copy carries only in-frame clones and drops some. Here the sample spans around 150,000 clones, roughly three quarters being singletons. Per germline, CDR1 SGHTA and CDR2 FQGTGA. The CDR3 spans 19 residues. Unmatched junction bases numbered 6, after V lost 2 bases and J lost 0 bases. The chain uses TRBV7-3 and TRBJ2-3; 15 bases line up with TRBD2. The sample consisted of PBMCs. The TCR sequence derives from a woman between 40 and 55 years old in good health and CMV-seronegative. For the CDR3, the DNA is TGTGCCAGCAGCTTAGGGGGACTAGCGGGGGGCCCTAGCACAGATACGCAGTATTTT. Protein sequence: CASSLGGLAGGPSTDTQYF. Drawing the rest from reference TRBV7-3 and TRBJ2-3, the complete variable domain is GAGVSQTPSNKVTEKGKYVELRCDPISGHTALYWYRQSLGQGPEFLIYFQGTGAADDSGLPNDRFFAVRPEGSVSTLKIQRTERGDSAVYLCASSLGGLAGGPSTDTQYFGPGTRLTVL.